A single sample is the source of the 14 T cell receptor beta chains below, sequenced in a study of T cell responses to AZD1222 COVID-19 vaccine (dated by TCRdb to the early 2020s). Libraries were built with the immunoSEQ multiplex PCR assay. This immuneACCESS table, as held by TCRdb, lists in-frame sequences with V and J called but not all clones. Of the missing ones, under half trace to an unresolved V gene in checked studies; the others have no known cause. The sample contains some 110,000 clones, about 90% of them found a single time. Less than 9.5% of the sample lies in the top ten. The time point label corresponds to: baseline before first vaccination. Material: peripheral blood, obtained on day 0 of AZD1222 vaccination. These receptors all stem from an adult in good health.

The J gene is TRBJ2-7, the V gene TRBV6-5, with 8 bases that match TRBD1. J was trimmed by 3 bases and V by 5 bases; bases with no gene match: 9. The CDR3 sequence is 15 residues long. Germline V gene sequence: CDR1 MNHEY, CDR2 SVGAGI. The CDR3 sequence is CASSIDRGFSYEQYF. The DNA of the CDR3 is TGTGCCAGCAGTATAGACAGGGGATTTAGCTACGAGCAGTACTTC.

J is TRBJ1-2 and V is TRBV14; tentatively, D is TRBD1 (5 bases). The length of the CDR3 is 14 residues. Per the germline V gene, CDR1 is SGHDN and CDR2 is FVKESK. Between the trimmed V and J ends, which lost 4 bases and 8 bases, there was a span of 17 bases. The CDR3 DNA follows: TGTGCCAGCAGCCCCCTACTCCGGGACGGCGGCTACACCTTC. Amino acids: CASSPLLRDGGYTF.

This chain connects TRBV7-2 to TRBJ2-7; D uncertain. From germline, CDR1 is SGHTA and CDR2 FQGNSA. Trimming left V 1 base short and J 7 bases short, with 8 bases between. This CDR3 has 12 residues. The CDR3 DNA is TGTGCCAGCAGCTTAGTCAGACAAGAGCAGTACTTC. It encodes CASSLVRQEQYF.

The gene calls are TRBV25-1 and TRBJ2-1; D might be TRBD2 (7 bases). Germline V lookup: CDR1 MGHDK, CDR2 SYGVNS. Trimming stripped 2 bases from V and 3 bases from J, with 17 bases between. The CDR3 has 17 amino acids. The CDR3 DNA reads TGTGCCAGCAGTGAAGAACTCGGGGGGCAAGACTACAATGAGCAGTTCTTC. This gives the protein CASSEELGGQDYNEQFF.

The rearrangement joins TRBV28 to TRBJ1-1, with a weak D call TRBD1 (5 bases). CDR1 and CDR2 from the germline V gene are MDHEN and SYDVKM. With 10 bases removed from V and 6 bases from J, the gap between germline ends came to 21 bases. The CDR3 spans 14 residues. The CDR3 is CAITLREGASEAFF. The CDR3 coding sequence is TGTGCCATCACACTAAGGGAAGGGGCCTCTGAAGCTTTCTTT.

This chain links TRBV15 with TRBJ1-5; D is unclear. Between the trimmed V and J ends, which lost 8 bases and 6 bases, there was a span of 20 bases. CDR1 is LNHNV and CDR2 is YYDKDF in the germline V gene (reference sequence). The CDR3 loop spans 15 amino acids. CDR3 residues: CATSGVPRLSQPQHF. The CDR3 DNA is TGTGCCACCTCTGGGGTCCCCAGGTTGAGTCAGCCCCAGCATTTT.

This rearrangement joins TRBV24-1 to TRBJ2-7; 8 nucleotides align to TRBD1. V shed 4 bases, J shed 9 bases, and the junction held 7 bases outside the gene matches. CDR1 is KGHDR and CDR2 is SFDVKD in the germline V gene. CDR3 length: 13 residues. The CDR3: CATSELRGQGQYF. The DNA of the CDR3 is TGTGCCACCAGTGAACTCAGGGGGCAGGGGCAGTACTTC.

The chain combines TRBV5-1 with TRBJ1-5; 9 bases align to TRBD1. The J segment lost 7 bases and the V segment lost 4 bases, leaving 9 bases of the junction unmatched. Germline values: CDR1 SGHRS, CDR2 YFSETQ. The CDR3 runs to 15 residues. CDR3 residues: CASSLTGGRGQPQHF. CDR3 in DNA: TGCGCCAGCAGCCTGACAGGGGGAAGGGGACAGCCCCAGCATTTT.

The V gene is TRBV7-9, the J gene TRBJ1-5; a weak D match, TRBD1 (6 bases). Germline V gene sequence: CDR1 SEHNR, CDR2 FQNEAQ (reference sequence). CDR3 length: 12 amino acids. V lost 1 base and J 11 bases, leaving 9 bases between the germline ends. CDR3 region: CASSLEGGAQHF. The CDR3 region has the DNA TGTGCCAGCAGCTTAGAAGGGGGTGCCCAGCATTTT.

The chain recombines TRBV28 with TRBJ2-7; D tentatively reads TRBD1 or TRBD2 (5 bases each). CDR1 and CDR2 (germline): MDHEN, SYDVKM. The CDR3 is 17 amino acids. V was clipped by 3 bases and J by 3 bases, with 21 bases between them. CDR3 sequence: CASSFSWDRPTFYEQYF. CDR3 sequence (DNA): TGTGCCAGCAGTTTCAGTTGGGACCGACCGACTTTCTACGAGCAGTACTTC.

The table lists this clone with a count of one. The chain links TRBV7-2 to TRBJ2-1; 10 positions agree with TRBD2. Germline V gene data show CDR1 as SGHTA and CDR2 as FQGNSA. V gave up 0 bases and J gave up 9 bases; unmatched junction bases: 8. The CDR3 runs 16 residues. The CDR3, as DNA: TGTGCCAGCAGCTTAGCTAGGAGCGGGAGGGCCTTTGAGCAGTTCTTC. Protein sequence: CASSLARSGRAFEQFF.

The genes are TRBV5-1 and TRBJ1-2; maybe TRBD1 (5 bases). The CDR3 extends over 14 amino acids. The ends were cut back, 8 bases at V and 4 bases at J, with 18 bases in the middle. The V gene's germline CDR1 is SGHRS and CDR2 YFSETQ. CDR3 sequence: CASQGRGSSYGYTF. CDR3 in DNA: TGCGCCAGTCAAGGGAGGGGATCCAGCTATGGCTACACCTTC. Full variable domain (missing parts from reference TRBV5-1 and TRBJ1-2): KAGVTQTPRYLIKTRGQQVTLSCSPISGHRSVSWYQQTPGQGLQFLFEYFSETQRNKGNFPGRFSGRQFSNSRSEMNVSTLELGDSALYLCASQGRGSSYGYTFGSGTRLTVV.

The chain links TRBV28 to TRBJ1-2; D is perhaps TRBD1 (6 bases). Germline CDR1 and CDR2: MDHEN and SYDVKM. The CDR3 loop spans 13 amino acids. V lost 2 bases, J lost 8 bases, and 12 bases lay in between. This CDR3 reads CASSLVTGYGYTF. The CDR3 coding sequence is TGTGCCAGCAGTTTAGTCACAGGGTACGGCTACACCTTC.

The rearrangement joins TRBV27 to TRBJ1-6, with a tentative D call TRBD1 (5 bases). Looked up from germline, CDR1 is MNHEY and CDR2 is SMNVEV (reference sequence). V lost 1 base to trimming and J lost 7 bases, with 11 bases between them. This CDR3 has 15 residues. CDR3 coding DNA: TGTGCCAGCAGTTTATTACCAGGGAAAAATTCACCCCTCCACTTT. Its translation is CASSLLPGKNSPLHF.